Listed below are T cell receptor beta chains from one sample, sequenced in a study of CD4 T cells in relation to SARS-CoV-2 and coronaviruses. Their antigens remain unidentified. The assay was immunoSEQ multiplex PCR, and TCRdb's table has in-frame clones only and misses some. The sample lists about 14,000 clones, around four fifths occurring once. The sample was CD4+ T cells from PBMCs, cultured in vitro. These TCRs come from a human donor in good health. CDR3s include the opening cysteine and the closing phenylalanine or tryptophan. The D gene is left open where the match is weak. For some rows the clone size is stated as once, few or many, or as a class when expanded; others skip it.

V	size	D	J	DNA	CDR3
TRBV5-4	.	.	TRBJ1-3	TGTGCCAGCAGCTTGGATGGGGGCTCTGGAAACACCATATATTTT	CASSLDGGSGNTIYF
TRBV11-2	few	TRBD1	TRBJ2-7	TGTGCCAGCAGCTTCCTGGACAGGATTTACGAGCAGTACTTC	CASSFLDRIYEQYF
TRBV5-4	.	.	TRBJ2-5	TGTGCCAGCAGCCCGCGGGACACAGAAGAGACCCAGTACTTC	CASSPRDTEETQYF
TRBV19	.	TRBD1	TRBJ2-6	TGTGCCAGTAGTATTGAAGGGGGCGCTGGGGCCAACGTCCTGACTTTC	CASSIEGGAGANVLTF
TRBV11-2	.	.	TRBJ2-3	TGTGCCAGCAGCTTTAAAGGGGAGGATACGCAGTATTTT	CASSFKGEDTQYF
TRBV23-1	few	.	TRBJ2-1	TGCGCCACCAAAGGAGATGAGCAGTTCTTC	CATKGDEQFF
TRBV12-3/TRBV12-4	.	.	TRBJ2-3	TGTGCCAGCAGTAATCATGGGGATACGCAGTATTTT	CASSNHGDTQYF
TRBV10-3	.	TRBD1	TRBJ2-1	TGTGCCATCAGCCGGGACAGCCAGGATGAGCAGTTCTTC	CAISRDSQDEQFF
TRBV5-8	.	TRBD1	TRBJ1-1	TGTGCCAGCAGCTTGGAACAGGGGGGGAACACTGAAGCTTTCTTT	CASSLEQGGNTEAFF
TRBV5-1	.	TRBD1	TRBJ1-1	TGCGCCAGCAGCAAACAGACAGGGGTCGACACTGAAGCTTTCTTT	CASSKQTGVDTEAFF
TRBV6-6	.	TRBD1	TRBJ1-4	TGTGCCAGCAGTTCGAGACAGGGGGATAATGAAAAACTGTTTTTT	CASSSRQGDNEKLFF
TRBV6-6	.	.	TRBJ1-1	TGTGCCAGCAATAAACAGGAGAACACTGAAGCTTTCTTT	CASNKQENTEAFF
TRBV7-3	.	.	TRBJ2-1	TGTGCCAGCAGCCAGTCGGGGCCGGGCAATGAGCAGTTCTTC	CASSQSGPGNEQFF
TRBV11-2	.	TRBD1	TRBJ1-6	TGTGCCAGCAGCCCGAGGACAGGGGGCTATTCACCCCTCCACTTT	CASSPRTGGYSPLHF
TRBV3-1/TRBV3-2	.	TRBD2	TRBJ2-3	TGTGCCAGCAGCCAGGGACTAGCGGGAGAAGCAGATACGCAGTATTTT	CASSQGLAGEADTQYF
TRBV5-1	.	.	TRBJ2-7	TGCGCCAGCAGCTTGGATTTGTTTCACGAGCAGTACTTC	CASSLDLFHEQYF
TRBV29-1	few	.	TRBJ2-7	TGCAGCGTCCTGAAGGGCCGGGGCTCCTACGAGCAGTACTTC	CSVLKGRGSYEQYF
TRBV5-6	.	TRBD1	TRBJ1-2	TGTGCCAGCAGTCTACCGGGACAGAATAACTATGGCTACACCTTC	CASSLPGQNNYGYTF
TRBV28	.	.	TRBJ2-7	TGTGCCAGCAGTTTACTCCAGGGTGGGGCCTACGAGCAGTACTTC	CASSLLQGGAYEQYF
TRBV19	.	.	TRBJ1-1	TGTGCCAGTAGTAGGGGGAGCTGGAACACTGAAGCTTTCTTT	CASSRGSWNTEAFF
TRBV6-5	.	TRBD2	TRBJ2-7	TGTGCCAGCACGTACACGACTAGCCCGTACGAGCAGTACTTC	CASTYTTSPYEQYF
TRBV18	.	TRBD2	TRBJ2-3	TGTGCCAGCTCACCACTCAGGGTTCTTGACGGCGGGAGGACAGATACGCAGTATTTT	CASSPLRVLDGGRTDTQYF
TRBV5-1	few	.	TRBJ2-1	TGCGCCAGCAGTCGGGATATCTCGAGGTCCTACAATGAGCAGTTCTTC	CASSRDISRSYNEQFF
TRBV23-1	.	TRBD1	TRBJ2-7	TGCGCCAGCAGTCAATCTCTATGGGGACAGGGCTTCGAGCAGTACTTC	CASSQSLWGQGFEQYF
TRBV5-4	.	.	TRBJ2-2	TGTGCCAGCAGCTTACCGGGAAGAAGGGCGGGGGAGCTGTTTTTT	CASSLPGRRAGELFF
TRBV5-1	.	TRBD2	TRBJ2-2	TGCGCCAGCAGCTTTGTAGCACTAGCGGGAGCCGGGGAGCTGTTTTTT	CASSFVALAGAGELFF
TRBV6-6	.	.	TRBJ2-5	TGTGCCAGCAGTTACTCCCCGGAGACCCAGTACTTC	CASSYSPETQYF
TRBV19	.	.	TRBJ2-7	TGTGCCAGTAGTACCAACGGCAGGGGCCGGGCCTACGAGCAGTACTTC	CASSTNGRGRAYEQYF
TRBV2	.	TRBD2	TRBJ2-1	TGTGCCAGCAGTGGGACTAGCGGGAGGGGTTCGGAACAGTTCTTC	CASSGTSGRGSEQFF
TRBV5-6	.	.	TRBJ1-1	TGTGCCAGCAGCGCGGGGGGGGGTACTGAAGCTTTCTTT	CASSAGGGTEAFF
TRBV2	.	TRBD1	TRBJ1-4	TGTGCCAGCAGTCTTGGGACAGAGAATGAAAAACTGTTTTTT	CASSLGTENEKLFF
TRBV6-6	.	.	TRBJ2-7	TGTGCCAGCAGCTCCGCTAGCGTATTCTCCTACGAGCAGTACTTC	CASSSASVFSYEQYF
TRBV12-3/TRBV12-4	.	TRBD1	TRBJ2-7	TGTGCCAGCAGTTTAACAGGACAGGAGAGGCAGTACTTC	CASSLTGQERQYF
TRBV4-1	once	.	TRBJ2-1	TGCGCCAGCAGGACCGGGACGATCAACAATGAGCAGTTCTTC	CASRTGTINNEQFF
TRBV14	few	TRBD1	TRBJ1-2	TGTGCCAGCAGCCAAGAAGGGACAGCGCTATATGGCTACACCTTC	CASSQEGTALYGYTF
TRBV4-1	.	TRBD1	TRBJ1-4	TGCGCCAGCAGCCACGTACAGGGGGCCAGGTCGGGGACTAATGAAAAACTGTTTTTT	CASSHVQGARSGTNEKLFF
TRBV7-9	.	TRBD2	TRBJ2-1	TGTGCCAGCAGCTTTGGGACTAGGAGATACAATGAGCAGTTCTTC	CASSFGTRRYNEQFF
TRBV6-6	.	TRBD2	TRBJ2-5	TGTGCCAGCAGTTTACTGGGCGGGAGTAGAGAGACCCAGTACTTC	CASSLLGGSRETQYF
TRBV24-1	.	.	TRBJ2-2	TGTGCCACCAGCGACCCCTCAAAGGGATACACCGGGGAGCTGTTTTTT	CATSDPSKGYTGELFF
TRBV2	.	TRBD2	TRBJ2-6	TGTGCCAGCAGGACACTAGCGGGAGGGCCTGGGGCCAACGTCCTGACTTTC	CASRTLAGGPGANVLTF
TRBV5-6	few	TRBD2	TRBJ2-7	TGTGCCAGCAGCTTGCTTGCGGGAGGGACCCACGAGCAGTACTTC	CASSLLAGGTHEQYF